A selection of T cell receptor beta chains follows, all from one sample in a study of T cells in Graves' hyperthyroidism and ophthalmopathy. In TCRdb, the multiplex PCR reads were re-called with MiXCR into one record per CDR3 protein. The sample lists hundreds of thousands of distinct CDR3 sequences; approximately 14% were seen once. The sample comprised blood. The source is a woman aged 18-29 years with Graves' hyperthyroidism. The CDR3 runs from the conserved cysteine through the conserved F or W. The order of the fields is J gene, clone size, V gene, D gene, CDR3 protein, CDR3 DNA. D genes are given only for firm matches. Some rows have no size entry. The others give once, few or many, or a class for an expanded clone.

j_gene: TRBJ2-3; abundance: many; v_gene: TRBV10-2; d_gene: NA; CDR3aa: CASKRRDTDTQYF; CDR3nt: TGCGCCAGCAAGCGTAGAGACACAGATACGCAGTATTTT
j_gene: TRBJ2-1; abundance: many; v_gene: TRBV30; d_gene: NA; CDR3aa: CAWSVHLFLSSYNEQFF; CDR3nt: TGTGCCTGGAGTGTACATCTCTTTCTGAGCTCCTACAATGAGCAGTTCTTC
j_gene: TRBJ1-6; abundance: many; v_gene: TRBV6-5; d_gene: NA; CDR3aa: CASSRGPVNSPLHF; CDR3nt: TGTGCCAGCAGCCGGGGACCCGTAAATTCACCCCTCCACTTT
j_gene: TRBJ2-5; abundance: NA; v_gene: TRBV11-2; d_gene: TRBD2; CDR3aa: CASSPWTSGGAGSQETQYF; CDR3nt: TGTGCCAGCAGCCCTTGGACTAGCGGGGGGGCGGGGTCCCAAGAGACCCAGTACTTC
j_gene: TRBJ2-1; abundance: many; v_gene: TRBV5-1; d_gene: NA; CDR3aa: CASSLDTYNEQFF; CDR3nt: TGCGCCAGCAGCTTGGACACGTACAATGAGCAGTTCTTC
j_gene: TRBJ2-3; abundance: NA; v_gene: TRBV27; d_gene: NA; CDR3aa: CASSFKGTDTQYF; CDR3nt: TGTGCCAGCAGTTTTAAGGGGACAGATACGCAGTATTTT
j_gene: TRBJ2-2; abundance: NA; v_gene: TRBV29-1; d_gene: TRBD1; CDR3aa: CSVVGQANTGELFF; CDR3nt: TGCAGCGTGGTAGGACAGGCGAACACCGGGGAGCTGTTTTTT
j_gene: TRBJ1-5; abundance: many; v_gene: TRBV28; d_gene: TRBD1; CDR3aa: CASSVPTGGHQPQHF; CDR3nt: TGTGCCAGCAGTGTCCCGACAGGGGGCCACCAGCCCCAGCATTTT
j_gene: TRBJ1-5; abundance: many; v_gene: TRBV2; d_gene: NA; CDR3aa: CASSDVGRPQHF; CDR3nt: TGTGCCAGCAGTGATGTTGGAAGGCCCCAGCATTTT
j_gene: TRBJ2-7; abundance: many; v_gene: TRBV7-8; d_gene: NA; CDR3aa: CASSLRLSDEQYF; CDR3nt: TGTGCCAGCAGCTTAAGGCTGTCCGACGAGCAGTACTTC
j_gene: TRBJ2-3; abundance: many; v_gene: TRBV20-1; d_gene: TRBD2; CDR3aa: CSAPGLAGVDTQYF; CDR3nt: TGCAGTGCGCCCGGGCTAGCGGGAGTAGATACGCAGTATTTT
j_gene: TRBJ2-2; abundance: NA; v_gene: TRBV6-1; d_gene: NA; CDR3aa: CASRRRVNTGELFF; CDR3nt: TGTGCCAGCAGGCGGCGAGTGAACACCGGGGAGCTGTTTTTT
j_gene: TRBJ2-7; abundance: many; v_gene: TRBV5-6; d_gene: TRBD1; CDR3aa: CASSWDRASYEQYF; CDR3nt: TGTGCCAGCAGCTGGGACAGGGCCTCCTACGAGCAGTACTTC
j_gene: TRBJ2-7; abundance: many; v_gene: TRBV11-2; d_gene: NA; CDR3aa: CASSLGPMGGPTYEQYF; CDR3nt: TGTGCCAGCAGCTTAGGGCCTATGGGGGGTCCAACCTACGAGCAGTACTTC
j_gene: TRBJ2-2; abundance: NA; v_gene: TRBV5-5; d_gene: NA; CDR3aa: CASGWDGSNTGELFF; CDR3nt: TGTGCCAGCGGCTGGGACGGATCGAACACCGGGGAGCTGTTTTTT
j_gene: TRBJ2-7; abundance: many; v_gene: TRBV27; d_gene: TRBD2; CDR3aa: CASAPGTSAYEQYF; CDR3nt: TGTGCCAGCGCCCCCGGGACTAGCGCCTACGAGCAGTACTTC
j_gene: TRBJ1-5; abundance: few; v_gene: TRBV20-1; d_gene: NA; CDR3aa: CSARDLRDSNQPQHF; CDR3nt: TGCAGTGCTAGAGATTTGAGGGATAGCAATCAGCCCCAGCATTTT
j_gene: TRBJ1-5; abundance: few; v_gene: TRBV7-9; d_gene: TRBD1; CDR3aa: CASSLGTGGWEPQHF; CDR3nt: TGTGCCAGCAGCTTAGGGACAGGGGGCTGGGAGCCCCAGCATTTT
j_gene: TRBJ1-2; abundance: many; v_gene: TRBV7-9; d_gene: TRBD1; CDR3aa: CASSLALTGANYGYTF; CDR3nt: TGTGCCAGCAGCTTAGCCCTGACAGGGGCTAACTATGGCTACACCTTC
j_gene: TRBJ2-1; abundance: few; v_gene: TRBV27; d_gene: NA; CDR3aa: CASNLLGSGHPLMSSSVADKFF; CDR3nt: TGTGCCAGCAATTTATTGGGCTCCGGACACCCTTTAATGAGCAGTTCTGTGGCGGATAAGTTCTTC
j_gene: TRBJ1-2; abundance: many; v_gene: TRBV7-2; d_gene: NA; CDR3aa: CASSLMGGTNYGYTF; CDR3nt: TGTGCCAGCAGCTTAATGGGCGGAACTAACTATGGCTACACCTTC
j_gene: TRBJ1-2; abundance: many; v_gene: TRBV12-3/TRBV12-4; d_gene: NA; CDR3aa: CATKRTASNGYTF; CDR3nt: TGTGCCACAAAACGGACGGCTTCCAATGGCTACACCTTC